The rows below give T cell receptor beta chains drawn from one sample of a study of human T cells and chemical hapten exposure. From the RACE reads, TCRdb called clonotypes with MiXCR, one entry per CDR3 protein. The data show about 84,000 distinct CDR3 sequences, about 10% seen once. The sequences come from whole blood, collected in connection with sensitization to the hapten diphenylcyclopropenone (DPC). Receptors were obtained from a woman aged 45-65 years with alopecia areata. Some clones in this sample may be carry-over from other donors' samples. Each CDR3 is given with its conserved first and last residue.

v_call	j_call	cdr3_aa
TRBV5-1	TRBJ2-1	CASRARDGSYNEQFF
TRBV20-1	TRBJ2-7	CSARLGGLGYF
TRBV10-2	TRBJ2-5	CASSGEAGQETQYF
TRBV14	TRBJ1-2	CASSRGQPGGYTF
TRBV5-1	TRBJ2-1	CASSAGTGSPNEQFF
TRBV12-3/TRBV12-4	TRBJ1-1	CASSFGPPEAFF
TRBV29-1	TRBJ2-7	CSVSSGRYEQYF
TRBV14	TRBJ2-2	CASSQDRPNTGELFF
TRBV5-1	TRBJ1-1	CASSPITGMNTEAFF
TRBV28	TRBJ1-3	CASSSLTGTSRNTIYF
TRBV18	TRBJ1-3	CASSLAGAHSGNTIYF
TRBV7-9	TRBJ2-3	CASSLTGTRLSNTQYF
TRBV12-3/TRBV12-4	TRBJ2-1	CASSLRVEQFF
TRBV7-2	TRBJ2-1	CASSLALYPSGSKGHEQFF
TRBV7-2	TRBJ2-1	CASSLLSREQFF
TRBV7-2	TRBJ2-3	CASSLEQVQVDTQYF
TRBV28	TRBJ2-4	CASSTRTGLAGLAKNIQYF
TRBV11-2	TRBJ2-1	CASSSGPSYNEQFF
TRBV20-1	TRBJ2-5	CSASLTGGEETQYF
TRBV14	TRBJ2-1	CASSQDSDHDNEQFF
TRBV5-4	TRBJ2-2	CASSSGTSGRGELFF
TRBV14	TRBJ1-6	CASSQNTGTNSPLHF
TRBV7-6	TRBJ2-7	CASSVTDRTYEQYF
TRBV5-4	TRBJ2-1	CASSQTSGRMGEQFF
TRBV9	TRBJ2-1	CASSAGLAVFNEQFF
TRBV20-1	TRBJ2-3	CSAKVVLGSGSVDTQYF
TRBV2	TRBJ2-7	CASYPGLAGAYEQYF
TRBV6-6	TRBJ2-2	CASKLQGARTGELFF
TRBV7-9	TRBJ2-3	CAGTHSGNTDTQYF
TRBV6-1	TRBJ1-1	CASSELGTGNTEAFF